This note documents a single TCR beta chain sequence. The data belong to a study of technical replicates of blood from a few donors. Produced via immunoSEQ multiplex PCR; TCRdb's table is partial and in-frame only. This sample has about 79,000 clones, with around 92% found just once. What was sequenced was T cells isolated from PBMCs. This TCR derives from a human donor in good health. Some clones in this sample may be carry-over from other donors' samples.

CDR3 residues: CASSIAQNEQFF. The CDR3 DNA sequence: TGTGCCAGTAGTATAGCCCAAAATGAGCAGTTCTTC. The rearrangement links TRBV19 to TRBJ2-1; D not resolved. The germline CDR1 and CDR2 sequences are LNHDA and SQIVND (reference sequence). The CDR3 has 12 residues. V was trimmed by 1 base and J by 7 bases, leaving 5 bases between them.